The 7 T cell receptor beta chains reported below all come from one sample, sequenced in a study of blood T cells in healthy people across ages. Then a second PCR, running roughly 7 to 11 cycles, was carried out with a sample-barcoded 5' primer and a J-beta primer mix. Via MiXCR, TCRdb re-called the 5' RACE reads, giving one row per CDR3 protein. Of some 710,000 distinct CDR3 sequences in the sample, around half are singletons; the top ten hold about a sixth. The specimen was blood. The source of these receptors is a man older than 75 in good health.

The chain joins TRBV20-1 to TRBJ2-7; D may match TRBD1 or TRBD2 (5 bases each). Per germline, CDR1 DFQATT and CDR2 SNEGSKA (reference sequence). The CDR3 sequence is 16 residues long. With 6 bases removed from V and 5 bases from J, the gap between germline ends came to 26 bases. The CDR3 region has the DNA TGCAGTGCCGGCAGGGAGAGGCGGGTTGAGAGCCACGAGCAGTACTTC. Translated, it gives CSAGRERRVESHEQYF.

This clonotype has a handful of counts. The genes are TRBV29-1 and TRBJ2-4; TRBD2 is a possible D gene (6 bases). The end of the DNA is better explained by TRBJ2-7, so the J call may be wrong. CDR1 and CDR2 from the germline V gene are SQVTM and ANQGSEA. This CDR3 is 11 amino acids long. CDR3 nucleotides: TGCAGCGTTGTCGGGGGTTACGAGCAGTACTTC. Residues: CSVVGGYEQYF.

The chain carries TRBV10-3 and TRBJ1-1, with 8 positions matching TRBD1. The CDR3 runs 14 residues. V dropped 7 bases and J dropped 5; count of bases not matched to a gene: 9. Germline-derived CDR1 and CDR2 are ENHRY and SYGVKD. In DNA form, the CDR3 reads TGTGCCATCACTATGGACAGGGACGGGACTGAAGCTTTCTTT. This translates into CAITMDRDGTEAFF.

This chain joins TRBV5-1 and TRBJ2-7, with D possibly matching TRBD2 (5 bases). The CDR3 extends over 15 amino acids. V was shortened by 5 bases and J by 2 bases, with 17 bases between the two germline ends. The germline V gene encodes CDR1 SGHRS and CDR2 YFSETQ. CDR3 coding DNA: TGCGCCAGCAGTACCGGACTTTTTTCAACCTACGAGCAGTACTTC. Translation: CASSTGLFSTYEQYF. Looking up the rest from reference TRBV5-1 and TRBJ2-7 gives the full variable domain: KAGVTQTPRYLIKTRGQQVTLSCSPISGHRSVSWYQQTPGQGLQFLFEYFSETQRNKGNFPGRFSGRQFSNSRSEMNVSTLELGDSALYLCASSTGLFSTYEQYFGPGTRLTVT.

The rearrangement joins TRBV10-3 to TRBJ2-7; D is perhaps TRBD1 (6 bases). This CDR3 has 13 amino acids. The germline V gene encodes CDR1 ENHRY and CDR2 SYGVKD. V gave up 3 bases and J gave up 2 bases, with 8 bases separating them. The CDR3 protein is CAISEGGTYEQYF. The CDR3 DNA follows: TGTGCCATCAGTGAAGGGGGAACCTACGAGCAGTACTTC.

This clonotype showed up just a few times. The chain couples TRBV7-3 to TRBJ1-1; 7 bases fit TRBD1. The CDR3 loop spans 13 amino acids. The junction had 3 bases not matched to a gene; V was cut back by 2 bases and J by 6 bases. Germline-derived CDR1 and CDR2 are SGHTA and FQGTGA. CDR3 amino acids: CASSLFDRAEAFF. The DNA for the CDR3 is TGTGCCAGCAGCTTATTCGACAGGGCTGAAGCTTTCTTT. Supplemented by reference TRBV7-3 and TRBJ1-1, the full variable domain reads GAGVSQTPSNKVTEKGKYVELRCDPISGHTALYWYRQSLGQGPEFLIYFQGTGAADDSGLPNDRFFAVRPEGSVSTLKIQRTERGDSAVYLCASSLFDRAEAFFGQGTRLTVV.

The rearrangement uses TRBV5-6 and TRBJ2-1, with 11 bases that match TRBD2. Trimming took 4 bases from V and 7 from J; bases not matched to a gene: 10. Germline CDR1 SGHDT, CDR2 YYEEEE. The CDR3 is 16 residues long. CDR3 in DNA: TGTGCCAGCAGCGCTCTGACTAGCGGGAATAGGAATGAGCAGTTCTTC. Translated, it gives CASSALTSGNRNEQFF.